What follows is one TCR beta chain and its context. Its antigen has not been determined. No much larger clone is present one base from it, and per-base qualities are unavailable. TCR alpha and beta CDR3 regions were amplified with the iRepertoire nested amplicon-rescue multiplex PCR (arm-PCR) platform from RNA. The input for one-step reverse transcription and amplification was roughly 95-400 ng of tissue mRNA or PBMC total RNA. Following bead purification, Illumina adapters were added through a secondary multiplex PCR, and the libraries were then gel-purified between 200 and 400 bp. The libraries contained internal 6-nucleotide barcodes that were used for demultiplexing. Sequencing of the libraries was done on an Illumina MiSeq using 2x220 or 2x250 nucleotide paired-end reads. The source study handled its data this way. Paired reads were merged using FLASH 1.2.11 and were aligned to the GRCh37 human genome using BWA-MEM, after which TRA and TRB reads were extracted. V and J assignment used an IMGT-derived reference of cassette sequences and CDR3 motifs that included pseudogenes. Reads were translated in three frames, and productive CDR3s were defined by a C…FGXG motif without stop codons. A clonotype was defined as a unique combination of a V-J cassette pair and a CDR3 amino acid sequence. Hamming distance filtering was applied to reads, with thresholds set by the sequence error rate of each sample in mapped regions. TCRdb reprocessed the public reads (quality trimming at Q25 with fastp, clone calling with MiXCR) and kept in-frame beta chains. Every distinct CDR3 protein forms one entry, paired with its most common genes and DNA. V and J calls and clone size were set by TCRdb, not the authors. The sample records about 130,000 distinct CDR3 sequences, approximately 24% of which are singletons. The ten biggest clones cover 27% of the sample.

The sample is drawn from a study of glioma-infiltrating T cells (dated by TCRdb to the mid-2010s). About the study as a whole: TCR alpha- and beta-chain repertoires were sequenced from glioma tissue, non-neoplastic brain tissue and matched peripheral blood mononuclear cells. To gauge divergence between tissue and blood T-cell populations, every tissue-infiltrating repertoire was compared against the peripheral blood repertoire from the same patient. Three low-grade glioma patients, fewer than 10 primary glioblastoma patients and three non-glioma patients contributing non-neoplastic brain tissue were included in the paired cohort. Summary of the overall study and its limitations: Very few CDR3 sequences were shared between tissue and blood, attributed to high CDR3 diversity and limited sampling. VJ-independent divergence between tissue and blood was found to be below expectation in non-neoplastic patients but above expectation in all gliomas, particularly low-grade gliomas. Group comparisons were based on small numbers of patients: three non-neoplastic, three low-grade glioma and eight or nine glioblastoma patients.

The CDR3 measures 15 amino acids from cysteine to phenylalanine. Of all the DNA, just the CDR3 is kept, 45 bases in frame from base 1. The trim is 4 bases for V and 2 bases for J, with a gap of 13 bases between the germline ends. The chain uses TRBV12-3 or TRBV12-4 and TRBJ2-3; 5 matching bases give a weak D call of TRBD2. The receptor comes from a human donor with low-grade glioma or glioblastoma, undergoing nonglioma brain surgery, or in good health (not recorded which). Sequenced input: glioma tissue, nonneoplastic brain tissue, or PBMCs (not recorded which). The DNA sequence is as follows: TGTGCCAGCAGTTCCCACCTGAGGGTCACAGATACGCAGTATTTT. It codes for CASSSHLRVTDTQYF.